This T cell receptor (beta chain) was identified during a study of CXCR3-negative and CXCR3-positive naive CD8 T cells. The libraries of TRB cDNA were constructed through 5' RACE using UMI labels. With the 5' RACE reads reprocessed, TCRdb shows one record per CDR3 protein and no DNA. The table gives under 150,000 distinct CDR3 sequences; the top ten clones make up under 0.35% of it. The CDR3 is made up of 13 amino acids. Looked up from germline, CDR1 is SGHTA and CDR2 is FQGTGA. About this clonotype: What it binds is not known.

Broader study findings: Memory CD8+ T cell repertoires were far less diverse than both naive subsets. TRB CDR3s were more hydrophobic in CXCR3-positive than in CXCR3-negative naive cells. Naive CXCR3-positive and CXCR3-negative cells shared similar TRBV-TRBJ usage, unlike memory cells. The level of CXCR3 expression partially decreased after cryopreservation; the majority of assays used fresh PBMCs.

This clonotype was obtained from a human donor in good health. Some clones in this sample may be carry-over from other donors' samples. The rearrangement links TRBV7-3 to TRBJ2-7. The material sequenced was naive CXCR3+ CD8+ T cells from blood. As for subset: CD45RO-CCR7+CD27+CD95- naive CD8+ T cells expressing CXCR3 (TNR3+). The CDR3 reads CASRLDGTYEQYF.